The 17 T cell receptor beta chains presented below share a single source sample, sequenced in a study of blood T cell repertoires in COVID-19. Measured with immunoSEQ multiplex PCR; TCRdb has only the in-frame clones, and not every one. Seen here are under 250,000 clones, about 83% observed once, and the top ten hold 9% to 15%. The sample was peripheral blood. All receptors derive from a man older than 75 with acute or convalescent COVID-19.

The V gene is TRBV6-1, the J gene TRBJ1-2; TRBD1 aligns across 8 bases. The CDR3 runs to 14 residues. From germline, CDR1 is MNHNS and CDR2 SASEGT. Germline trimming cut 3 bases from V and 6 bases from J; bases unmatched to any gene: 6. This CDR3 reads CASSENRGADGYTF. The CDR3 nucleotides read TGTGCCAGCAGTGAGAACAGGGGGGCGGATGGCTACACCTTC.

This clone was picked up one time. This chain connects TRBV29-1 to TRBJ1-3, with TRBD1 matching 7 bases. Per the germline V gene, CDR1 is SQVTM and CDR2 is ANQGSEA. The V and J ends lost 1 base and 4 bases, in that order; junction bases with no gene match: 4. This CDR3 contains 14 residues. The CDR3: CSVEGAGGGNTIYF. CDR3 nucleotides: TGCAGCGTTGAAGGTGCAGGGGGAGGAAACACCATATATTTT. Full variable domain (outside the CDR3, taken from reference TRBV29-1 and TRBJ1-3): SAVISQKPSRDICQRGTSLTIQCQVDSQVTMMFWYRQQPGQSLTLIATANQGSEATYESGFVIDKFPISRPNLTFSTLTVSNMSPEDSSIYLCSVEGAGGGNTIYFGEGSWLTVV.

The chain is built from TRBV4-2 and TRBJ1-5; 12 bases are shared with TRBD1. Losses at the gene ends were 4 bases for V and 5 bases for J; bases not matched to a gene: 6. This CDR3 comprises 16 residues. Germline V gene sequence: CDR1 LGHNA, CDR2 YNFKEQ. CDR3 sequence: CASSPRDRGQDQPQHF. In DNA, the CDR3 is TGTGCCAGCAGCCCCCGGGACAGGGGGCAAGATCAGCCCCAGCATTTT.

The chain couples TRBV6-5 to TRBJ1-4; D is unresolved. The germline CDR1 and CDR2 sequences are MNHEY and SVGAGI. The CDR3 covers 13 residues. V lost 9 bases and J 4 bases, leaving 12 bases between the germline ends. The DNA of the CDR3 is TGTGCCAGTAAACCGGGGATTAATGAAAAACTGTTTTTT. As protein: CASKPGINEKLFF.

This chain links TRBV10-3 with TRBJ1-5; 8 bases map to TRBD1. Per the germline V gene, CDR1 is ENHRY and CDR2 is SYGVKD. This CDR3 spans 16 amino acids. The V gene end was trimmed by 2 bases and the J gene end by 2 bases; junction bases not matched to a gene: 5. The CDR3: CAISEGQGGRNQPQHF. In DNA, the CDR3 is TGTGCCATCAGTGAGGGACAGGGTGGACGCAATCAGCCCCAGCATTTT.

This clone was observed a few times. This chain joins TRBV7-9 and TRBJ1-1, with 8 bases identical to TRBD1. Germline CDR1 and CDR2: SEHNR and FQNEAQ (reference sequence). V was pared by 0 bases and J by 5 bases, with 8 bases of the junction left unmatched. CDR3 length: 16 amino acids. CDR3 amino acids: CASSLAGTGRGTEAFF. The CDR3 DNA sequence: TGTGCCAGCAGCTTAGCCGGGACAGGACGTGGTACTGAAGCTTTCTTT.

The chain couples TRBV9 to TRBJ1-2, with 7 positions matching TRBD1. V dropped 3 bases and J dropped 4; count of bases not matched to a gene: 6. This CDR3 has 14 residues. Germline CDR1 reads SGDLS; CDR2 reads YYNGEE. The CDR3 DNA reads as TGTGCCAGCAGCGGTGGGACAGCAGGCTATGGCTACACCTTC. It specifies CASSGGTAGYGYTF.

This chain links TRBV28 with TRBJ1-2; no firm D call. Looked up from germline, CDR1 is MDHEN and CDR2 is SYDVKM. The CDR3 spans 13 residues. Deletions cut 7 bases from V and 2 bases from J, with 11 bases between. The CDR3 protein is CASTPTPNYGYTF. CDR3 nucleotides: TGTGCCAGCACCCCCACACCGAACTATGGCTACACCTTC.

The J gene is TRBJ2-2, the V gene TRBV5-1; TRBD1 might be the D (6 bases). The CDR3 runs 15 residues. V lost 4 bases to trimming and J lost 1 base, with 11 bases between them. Germline-derived CDR1 and CDR2 are SGHRS and YFSETQ. The CDR3 coding sequence is TGCGCCAGCAGCCAGGGACATAGGAACACCGGGGAGCTGTTTTTT. It specifies CASSQGHRNTGELFF.

The chain has TRBV7-6 and TRBJ2-7; no reliable D call. The CDR3 is 14 amino acids. The V gene's germline CDR1 is SGHVS and CDR2 FNYEAQ. The ends were cut back, 1 base at V and 3 bases at J, with 10 bases in the middle. In nucleotides, the CDR3 is TGTGCCAGCAGCTTAGACGGTACCCGCTACGAGCAGTACTTC. This encodes CASSLDGTRYEQYF.

The CDR3 sequence is CASSLGELAPFNEQFF. Here the CDR3 DNA reads TGCGCCAGCAGCTTGGGGGAACTAGCCCCCTTCAATGAGCAGTTCTTC. This chain uses TRBV5-1 with TRBJ2-1; D perhaps matches TRBD2 (6 bases). Trimming stripped 0 bases from V and 6 bases from J, with 16 bases between. The CDR3 extends over 16 amino acids. Germline CDR1 reads SGHRS; CDR2 reads YFSETQ.

The J gene is TRBJ2-7, the V gene TRBV19, with D unclear. The CDR3 length is 12 residues. The ends were cut back, 5 bases at V and 4 bases at J, with 9 bases in the middle. Germline-derived CDR1 and CDR2 are LNHDA and SQIVND (reference sequence). This chain's CDR3 is CASSAGPYEQYF. The DNA for the CDR3 is TGTGCCAGTAGTGCTGGGCCTTACGAGCAGTACTTC.

V is TRBV7-2 and J is TRBJ1-2; 8 bases agree with TRBD1. J gave up 4 bases and V 5 bases, and 6 bases lay outside the gene matches. The CDR3 totals 14 residues. Germline V gene data show CDR1 as SGHTA and CDR2 as FQGNSA. The CDR3 here is CASSPTGDGYGYTF. In DNA, the CDR3 is TGTGCCAGCAGCCCGACAGGGGATGGCTATGGCTACACCTTC.

V is TRBV4-3 and J is TRBJ1-4; possible D gene TRBD1, 6 bases. Germline lookup yields CDR1 LGHNA and CDR2 YSLEER. This CDR3 spans 15 amino acids. V was pared by 0 bases and J by 5 bases, with 10 bases between. CDR3: CASSQEHRANEKLFF. Here the CDR3 DNA reads TGCGCCAGCAGCCAAGAGCACAGGGCAAATGAAAAACTGTTTTTT.

This clone was picked up one time. V usage is TRBV19 and J usage is TRBJ1-1; possibly TRBD1 for D (5 bases). This CDR3 region has 11 residues. Trimming removed 3 bases from V and 9 bases from J, with 8 bases in between. CDR1 and CDR2 from the germline V gene are LNHDA and SQIVND (reference sequence). CDR3: CASSMQGQAFF. The CDR3, as DNA: TGTGCCAGTAGTATGCAGGGTCAAGCTTTCTTT.

V usage is TRBV6-6 and J usage is TRBJ1-3; D not certain. Germline CDR1 is MNHNY and CDR2 is SVGAGI (reference sequence). This CDR3 has 15 amino acids. The V end was cut by 2 bases, the J end by 0 bases, with 8 bases between. The CDR3 nucleotides read TGTGCCAGCAGTTACCTACCGAGCTCTGGAAACACCATATATTTT. It specifies CASSYLPSSGNTIYF.

CDR3 nucleotides: TGTGCCAGCAGACCCCAGGGGACTACACACAGATTAACGCAGTATTTT. Its translation is CASRPQGTTHRLTQYF. The genes are TRBV27 and TRBJ2-3, with D tentatively TRBD2 (7 bases). V dropped 6 bases and J dropped 9 bases, with 25 bases sitting between them. From germline, CDR1 is MNHEY and CDR2 SMNVEV (reference sequence). The CDR3 runs to 16 residues.